The 21 T cell receptor beta chains given below trace back to one sample, sequenced in a study of CD8 T cells in ankylosing spondylitis listed by TCRdb under 2017. Libraries were constructed by 5' RACE. The instrument was an Illumina HiSeq 2500. Starting from the raw public reads, TCRdb applied fastp trimming at Q25, assembled clones with MiXCR and retained in-frame beta chains. Duplicate CDR3 protein sequences are folded into a single record with the most common DNA and genes. The sample profile shows under 150,000 distinct CDR3 sequences; approximately 9.7% of them were found once. The ten largest clonotypes hold about 3.6% of the sample. The sample consisted of blood, either unsorted or a sorted T cell fraction (not recorded which). These receptors were collected from a male donor with ankylosing spondylitis or in good health (not recorded which).

This clonotype came up many times. The chain couples TRBV24-1 to TRBJ2-3; TRBD1 matches at 8 bases. With V trimmed by 4 bases and J by 1 base, 12 bases remained unmatched. The CDR3 length is 18 residues. Germline V gives CDR1 KGHDR, CDR2 SFDVKD. The CDR3 spells CATSELRGTGKGTDTQYF. The CDR3 nucleotides are TGTGCCACCAGTGAGTTACGGGGGACAGGAAAGGGCACAGATACGCAGTATTTT.

The chain recombines TRBV29-1 with TRBJ2-5; TRBD2 agrees at 7 bases. This CDR3 comprises 14 residues. Looked up from germline, CDR1 is SQVTM and CDR2 is ANQGSEA. V was clipped by 0 bases and J by 5 bases; unmatched bases: 6. CDR3 protein: CSVEDPGAGETQYF. DNA for the CDR3: TGCAGCGTTGAAGATCCGGGAGCGGGGGAGACCCAGTACTTC.

This clonotype came up many times. V usage is TRBV9 and J usage is TRBJ2-1; weak D call: TRBD1 (6 bases). The germline gives CDR1 SGDLS, CDR2 YYNGEE. The CDR3 loop spans 14 amino acids. V lost 3 bases and J 3 bases, leaving 10 bases between the germline ends. DNA for the CDR3: TGTGCCAGCAGCGCCCGGGACATCTACAATGAGCAGTTCTTC. This gives the protein CASSARDIYNEQFF.

A few counts support this clonotype. The chain joins TRBV5-1 to TRBJ2-7; D tentatively reads TRBD1 or TRBD2 (5 bases each). This CDR3 has 14 amino acids. V dropped 6 bases and J dropped 2 bases, with 15 bases sitting between them. The germline CDR1 and CDR2 sequences are SGHRS and YFSETQ. CDR3 residues: CASNEGLLTYEQYF. Written as DNA, the CDR3 is TGCGCCAGCAATGAGGGGCTACTAACCTACGAGCAGTACTTC. Supplemented by reference TRBV5-1 and TRBJ2-7, the full variable domain reads KAGVTQTPRYLIKTRGQQVTLSCSPISGHRSVSWYQQTPGQGLQFLFEYFSETQRNKGNFPGRFSGRQFSNSRSEMNVSTLELGDSALYLCASNEGLLTYEQYFGPGTRLTVT.

Ten or more counts support this clonotype. The genes are TRBV7-8 and TRBJ2-3; D is unresolved. CDR1 and CDR2 from the germline V gene are SGHVS and FQNEAQ. The V end lost 5 bases, the J end lost 6 bases, and 21 bases lay between the germline ends. The CDR3 has 16 residues. This CDR3 reads CASSDVLGRSGDTQYF. CDR3 DNA sequence: TGTGCCAGCAGCGATGTTCTGGGCCGCAGTGGGGATACGCAGTATTTT.

This clonotype was observed many times. The genes are TRBV6-5 and TRBJ2-2, with unresolved D. This CDR3 region has 12 residues. The ends were cut back, 1 base at V and 8 bases at J, with 5 bases in the middle. From germline, CDR1 is MNHEY and CDR2 SVGAGI. CDR3 in DNA: TGTGCCAGCAGTTACTTGGCTGGGGAGCTGTTTTTT. Translated, it gives CASSYLAGELFF.

This clonotype came up many times. The chain uses TRBV29-1 and TRBJ2-5; weak D call: TRBD1 (6 bases). Trimming pared 5 bases from V and 6 bases from J, leaving 16 bases between. Germline V gene sequence: CDR1 SQVTM, CDR2 ANQGSEA. This CDR3 has 13 residues. CDR3 nucleotide sequence: TGCAGCGTTACCCCCAGGGGCTGGAAGACCCAGTACTTC. Translated, it gives CSVTPRGWKTQYF. The variable domain in full, with the rest retrieved from reference TRBV29-1 and TRBJ2-5, is SAVISQKPSRDICQRGTSLTIQCQVDSQVTMMFWYRQQPGQSLTLIATANQGSEATYESGFVIDKFPISRPNLTFSTLTVSNMSPEDSSIYLCSVTPRGWKTQYFGPGTRLLVL.

This sequence joins TRBV29-1 and TRBJ2-1, with D perhaps matching TRBD1 or TRBD2 (5 bases each). Germline V gene data show CDR1 as SQVTM and CDR2 as ANQGSEA. Deletions cut 3 bases from V and 0 bases from J, with 9 bases between. The CDR3 is 14 residues long. This CDR3 is CSVDQRGSYNEQFF. In nucleotides, the CDR3 is TGCAGCGTTGACCAGAGGGGCTCCTACAATGAGCAGTTCTTC.

The rearrangement links TRBV6-1 to TRBJ2-7; 8 bases are a match to TRBD2. This CDR3 comprises 14 residues. The J segment lost 1 base and the V segment lost 5 bases, leaving 4 bases of the junction unmatched. In germline, CDR1 is MNHNS, CDR2 SASEGT. The CDR3 coding sequence is TGTGCCAGCAGTCCCCGGGGGGGTTCCTACGAGCAGTACTTC. It translates to CASSPRGGSYEQYF.

The genes are TRBV12-3 or TRBV12-4 and TRBJ1-4; a possible D gene is TRBD1 (5 bases). This CDR3 region has 13 residues. The germline V and J ends were trimmed by 7 bases and 8 bases, with 14 bases remaining between them. CDR3 region: CASTRDGGEKLFF. The CDR3 coding sequence is TGTGCCAGCACCCGGGACGGCGGGGAAAAACTGTTTTTT.

This clonotype appeared many times. The CDR3 sequence: CASSLEAGGEAFF. The CDR3 nucleotides are TGCGCCAGCAGCTTGGAGGCAGGTGGTGAAGCTTTCTTT. The V and J genes are TRBV5-1 and TRBJ1-1; D is unresolved. The V gene lost 0 bases and the J gene lost 7 bases, with 10 bases spanning the gap. The CDR3 has 13 amino acids. Germline loops: CDR1 SGHRS, CDR2 YFSETQ.

This clonotype was detected only a few times. V is TRBV4-1 and J is TRBJ2-7; 9 bases are shared with TRBD2. Germline V gene lookup returns CDR1 MGHRA and CDR2 YSYEKL. The trim removed 1 base at V and 5 bases at J, leaving 12 bases unmatched. The CDR3 extends over 17 amino acids. The CDR3 is CASSQVGRGGRANEQYF. The CDR3 nucleotides are TGCGCCAGCAGCCAAGTTGGGCGTGGCGGGAGGGCCAACGAGCAGTACTTC.

This clonotype was detected ten times or more. The rearrangement joins TRBV20-1 to TRBJ1-1, with D maybe TRBD1 (5 bases). V was cut by 1 base and J by 1 base, with 13 bases left in between. This CDR3 has 15 amino acids. Germline V gene data show CDR1 as DFQATT and CDR2 as SNEGSKA (reference sequence). The CDR3 coding sequence is TGCAGTGCTAGAGTAGGGGCCAGGACGAACACTGAAGCTTTCTTT. Its translation: CSARVGARTNTEAFF.

Many counts were recorded for this clonotype. The chain employs TRBV20-1 and TRBJ2-7; D might be TRBD1 or TRBD2, each matching 7 bases. This CDR3 comprises 16 residues. Germline assignment: CDR1 DFQATT and CDR2 SNEGSKA (reference sequence). The germline V and J ends were trimmed by 5 bases and 0 bases, with 20 bases remaining between them. CDR3 sequence: CSAYKGGGSYSYEQYF. The CDR3 region has the DNA TGCAGTGCTTATAAAGGGGGCGGGAGTTACTCCTACGAGCAGTACTTC.

This clonotype was recorded a few times. The V and J genes are TRBV5-5 and TRBJ2-3; D remains unclear. Trimming took off 1 base at V and 2 bases at J, with 5 bases between the two ends. Germline CDR1 and CDR2: SGHKS and YYEKEE (reference sequence). The CDR3 has 13 residues. Here the CDR3 reads CASSLILTDTQYF. CDR3 nucleotides: TGTGCCAGCAGCTTGATACTCACAGATACGCAGTATTTT.

The chain uses TRBV7-2 and TRBJ1-2; D is unresolved. This CDR3 spans 14 amino acids. V was shortened by 5 bases and J by 4 bases, with 14 bases between the two germline ends. The germline V gene has CDR1 SGHTA and CDR2 FQGNSA. CDR3 sequence reads: CASSAGLVFYGYTF. CDR3 nucleotides: TGTGCCAGCAGCGCGGGATTGGTCTTCTATGGCTACACCTTC.

This clonotype was observed many times. The chain is built from TRBV7-9 and TRBJ2-7; 7 nucleotides line up with TRBD2. The germline V gene has CDR1 SEHNR and CDR2 FQNEAQ (reference sequence). Trimming at V came to 4 bases and at J to 0 bases, leaving 3 bases not matched to a gene. The CDR3 loop spans 14 amino acids. Written as DNA, the CDR3 is TGTGCCAGCAGCTACGGCGGGAGCTCCTACGAGCAGTACTTC. This codes for CASSYGGSSYEQYF.

With regard to this clonotype: A much larger clone differs by one base, so this may be a read error. Without the conserved terminal phenylalanine or tryptophan, this CDR3 likely stems from a read error. The rearrangement uses TRBV28 and TRBJ1-2; 7 positions match TRBD1. The CDR3 length is 18 residues. V was clipped by 1 base and J by 2 bases; unmatched bases: 13. CDR1 is MDHEN, CDR2 SYDVKM, per germline. The CDR3 spells CASSLSPTQTGVNYGYTS. The CDR3 DNA follows: TGTGCCAGCAGTTTATCTCCCACCCAAACAGGGGTGAACTATGGCTACACCTCC.

As concerns this clonotype: This may be a read error: a much more frequent sequence differs by one nucleotide. The rearrangement uses TRBV5-4 and TRBJ2-1, with TRBD1 matching 10 bases. Germline V lookup: CDR1 SGHNT, CDR2 YYREEE (reference sequence). The CDR3 has 15 amino acids. The CDR3 loop is CAISPGGQGYNEQFF. CDR3 in DNA: TGTGCCATCAGCCCTGGGGGACAGGGGTACAATGAGCAGTTCTTC.

The chain has TRBV20-1 and TRBJ1-5; no clear D gene. Trimming took 2 bases from V and 6 from J, leaving 11 bases between them. This CDR3 spans 13 amino acids. Germline CDR1 is DFQATT and CDR2 is SNEGSKA (reference sequence). This CDR3 reads CSARPKYPQPQHF. The DNA of the CDR3 is TGCAGTGCTAGACCGAAATATCCTCAGCCCCAGCATTTT.

This clonotype was seen at least ten times. The V gene is TRBV7-2, the J gene TRBJ1-2; D perhaps matches TRBD1 (5 bases). Looked up from germline, CDR1 is SGHTA and CDR2 is FQGNSA. V dropped 0 bases and J dropped 2 bases, with 13 bases sitting between them. The CDR3 sequence is 16 residues long. The CDR3 spells CASSLALRDENYGYTF. CDR3 nucleotide sequence: TGTGCCAGCAGCTTAGCGCTCAGGGATGAGAACTATGGCTACACCTTC.